The rows below give T cell receptor beta chains drawn from one sample of a study of blood T cells in healthy people across ages. TCRdb recomputed calls from the 5' RACE reads with MiXCR, one row per CDR3 protein. The sample holds 1.5 million or so distinct CDR3 sequences, about 43% seen once. The sequenced sample was blood. These receptors were collected from a woman in her late teens or twenties in good health. The conserved cysteine and the conserved F or W are not part of the CDR3 here.

TRBV4-1,TRBJ2-5,ASSPGVVIVGEQY
TRBV20-1,TRBJ2-7,SADPGTSGRYEQY
TRBV30,TRBJ1-2,AWSETYGYT
TRBV20-1,TRBJ2-3,SAPSSTDTQY
TRBV7-3,TRBJ1-1,ASSSPGLKKGTAEAF
TRBV18,TRBJ1-4,ASSPGATKEKLF
TRBV6-1,NA,ASRTQLGGETQY
TRBV5-5,TRBJ2-3,ASSLAGTSGKVGADTQY
TRBV27,TRBJ1-2,ASSFGGVGGVGGYT
TRBV28,NA,ASSDGQNGYEQY
TRBV20-1,TRBJ1-2,SASPGQGVYGYT
TRBV7-2,NA,ASSLVGRLIDYNEQY
TRBV10-1,TRBJ1-1,ASRQGLYTEAF
TRBV20-1,TRBJ2-1,SARPGLAVSYNEQF
TRBV5-1,TRBJ2-7,ASSPRWVYEQY
TRBV7-9,TRBJ2-2,ASSLLVLAKNTGELF
TRBV4-1,TRBJ2-5,ASSQDTAGGSGETQY
TRBV7-2,TRBJ1-5,ASSSDPNQPQH
TRBV4-1,TRBJ2-5,ASSQEGGGGETQY
TRBV10-3,TRBJ1-2,AISEDPQGRYT
TRBV6-2/TRBV6-3,TRBJ2-1,ASSGTGRSYNEQF
TRBV7-2,TRBJ1-6,ASSYRGNNSPLH
TRBV30,TRBJ2-7,AWTASGPYEQY
TRBV25-1,TRBJ2-7,ASSDREREGSEQY
TRBV6-5,TRBJ2-1,ASSYKTSGVRF
TRBV11-2,TRBJ1-1,ASSPTTGETEAF
TRBV7-7,TRBJ1-1,ASSLAQDGTEAF
TRBV3-1,NA,ASSQDSGGRETQY
TRBV20-1,TRBJ2-6,SAVSAGDRSGANVLT
TRBV28,TRBJ2-2,ASSITGTGELF
TRBV29-1,TRBJ2-7,SVEVAGGPYEQY
TRBV10-1,NA,ASSKGSSYEQY
TRBV28,TRBJ2-7,ASSPKWDFYEQY
TRBV29-1,TRBJ2-7,SVEADRGDCEQY
TRBV11-2,TRBJ2-1,ASSLKLTSGYNEQF
TRBV2,TRBJ2-5,ASSETVGSGETQY
TRBV12-3/TRBV12-4,NA,ASSKTSPTRGEQY
TRBV7-2,TRBJ1-5,VSSPQGISQPQH
TRBV20-1,TRBJ2-3,SARNRVTDTQY
TRBV3-1,TRBJ1-1,ASSHYGNTEAF
TRBV2,TRBJ2-3,ASGGTSGTDTQY
TRBV11-2,TRBJ2-5,ASSNGLVQETQY
TRBV20-1,TRBJ2-1,SARGRTSGIIEEQF
TRBV4-2,TRBJ1-6,ASSQDLGQGSYSPLH
TRBV4-1,TRBJ1-1,ASSQAIYTANTEAF
TRBV20-1,TRBJ1-6,SASDSAGTNSPLH
TRBV6-1,TRBJ1-5,ASSAQRGGNQPQH
TRBV7-9,TRBJ1-1,ASSAREGRNTEAF
TRBV11-1,NA,TSSVQGSYEQY